The rows below give T cell receptor beta chains drawn from one sample of a study of shared clonotypes between healthy human individuals. Assay: immunoSEQ multiplex PCR; the TCRdb copy retains only in-frame clones and omits some. The table includes hundreds of thousands of clones, around 76% detected once. Sequenced material: PBMCs. Receptor source: a woman between 35 and 50 years old in good health. Some clones in this sample may be carry-over from other donors' samples. The CDR3 runs from the conserved cysteine through the conserved F or W. D genes are given only for firm matches. Size tells how often a clone was seen (once, few, many) or the class of an expanded clone, and some rows leave it out.

d_call j_call v_call clone_size cdr3_aa cdr3_nt
NA TRBJ2-7 TRBV6-1 NA CASSGRQYEQYF TGTGCCAGCAGTGGCAGACAGTACGAGCAGTACTTC
TRBD1 TRBJ1-4 TRBV30 NA CAWTPGQGDEKLFF TGTGCCTGGACTCCGGGACAGGGGGATGAAAAACTGTTTTTT
NA TRBJ2-2 TRBV11-2 NA CASSENRNTGELFF TGTGCCAGCAGCGAAAACAGGAACACCGGGGAGCTGTTTTTT
TRBD1 TRBJ2-3 TRBV5-6 NA CASSDGQGATDTQYF TGTGCCAGCAGCGATGGACAGGGGGCCACAGATACGCAGTATTTT
TRBD1 TRBJ2-7 TRBV30 NA CAWSPVRWDSRYEQYF TGTGCCTGGAGTCCAGTACGTTGGGACAGCCGCTACGAGCAGTACTTC
NA TRBJ2-7 TRBV4-3 NA CASSHRRFYEQYF TGCGCCAGCAGCCATCGGCGGTTCTACGAGCAGTACTTC
NA TRBJ1-4 TRBV18 NA CASSRGAEKLFF TGTGCCAGCTCGAGAGGGGCGGAAAAACTGTTTTTT
NA TRBJ2-6 TRBV19 NA CASSQEGYIVSGANVLTF TGTGCCAGTAGTCAGGAGGGGTACATTGTCTCTGGGGCCAACGTCCTGACTTTC
NA TRBJ2-4 TRBV15 NA CATSPSSKNIQYF TGTGCCACCAGCCCCAGCTCCAAAAACATTCAGTACTTC
TRBD2 TRBJ2-7 TRBV29-1 once CSVGTSGYEQYF TGCAGCGTTGGGACTAGCGGCTACGAGCAGTACTTC
NA TRBJ1-1 TRBV21-1 NA CASSKRPSGAGGNTEAFF TGTGCCAGCAGCAAACGCCCATCGGGGGCAGGTGGAAACACTGAAGCTTTCTTT
NA TRBJ2-3 TRBV6-1 NA CASSGAGLSDTQYF TGTGCCAGCAGTGGGGCAGGGTTATCTGATACGCAGTATTTT
TRBD1 TRBJ1-5 TRBV19 few CASSPRQGVRDQPQHF TGTGCCAGTAGTCCCCGACAGGGCGTAAGGGATCAGCCCCAGCATTTT
NA TRBJ2-3 TRBV10-3 NA CAISDYKGTDTQYF TGTGCCATCAGTGATTATAAGGGGACAGATACGCAGTATTTT
NA TRBJ2-7 TRBV18 NA CASSPPGTDYEQYF TGTGCCAGCTCACCACCGGGAACAGACTACGAGCAGTACTTC
NA TRBJ2-3 TRBV7-2 NA CASSLTSLTDTQYF TGTGCCAGCAGCTTAACTAGCCTCACAGATACGCAGTATTTT
NA TRBJ1-2 TRBV7-9 many CASSLVGRGYTF TGTGCCAGCAGCTTAGTTGGACGTGGCTACACCTTC
NA TRBJ1-1 TRBV27 NA CASSRLSSNTEAFF TGTGCCAGCAGTAGATTAAGCTCGAACACTGAAGCTTTCTTT
NA TRBJ1-1 TRBV19 NA CASSTSLPGGRNTEAFF TGTGCCAGTAGTACCAGCCTCCCAGGCGGACGGAACACTGAAGCTTTCTTT
TRBD1 TRBJ1-5 TRBV6-1 NA CASSEGTGNAQPQHF TGTGCCAGCAGTGAAGGGACAGGGAATGCTCAGCCCCAGCATTTT
TRBD2 TRBJ2-7 TRBV6-1 NA CASSQAGVTYEQYF TGTGCCAGCAGTCAAGCGGGAGTTACATACGAGCAGTACTTC
NA TRBJ1-5 TRBV28 few CASTGNLGNQPQHF TGTGCCAGCACAGGGAATCTCGGCAATCAGCCCCAGCATTTT
NA TRBJ2-5 TRBV15 NA CATSRDRVSVETQYF TGTGCCACCAGCAGAGATAGGGTTAGCGTGGAGACCCAGTACTTC
NA TRBJ1-6 TRBV6-1 NA CGSGGDNSPLHF TGTGGCTCAGGTGGGGATAATTCACCCCTCCACTTT
TRBD1 TRBJ1-5 TRBV2 NA CASMRTGASQPQHF TGTGCCAGCATGAGGACAGGGGCAAGTCAGCCCCAGCATTTT
NA TRBJ1-5 TRBV9 once CASNTAGGNQPQHF TGTGCCAGCAACACAGCGGGAGGCAATCAGCCCCAGCATTTT
NA TRBJ2-4 TRBV7-2 NA CASSLRPGTNIQYF TGTGCCAGCAGCTTGAGGCCAGGGACGAACATTCAGTACTTC
TRBD2 TRBJ2-5 TRBV4-2 NA CASSQDTRLAGEVGETQYF TGTGCCAGCAGCCAAGATACGCGACTAGCGGGAGAGGTTGGGGAGACCCAGTACTTC
NA TRBJ2-7 TRBV5-1 few CASSLMRGSSYEQYF TGCGCCAGCAGCTTGATGCGAGGGAGCTCCTACGAGCAGTACTTC
NA TRBJ2-1 TRBV27 NA CASPLVGEQFF TGTGCCAGCCCCTTAGTGGGTGAGCAGTTCTTC